Included here is one T cell receptor (beta chain) sequence, with context. The antigen is unknown. Trimming cost V 1 base and J 6 bases, with 11 bases left between them. The V gene's germline CDR1 is SGHTS and CDR2 YDEGEE. The CDR3 consists of 14 residues. The data are from a study of beta chain features in type 1 diabetes. Findings and caveats of the study: All four CD4+ subsets from Type 1 diabetes patients carried moderately but significantly shorter TCRB CDR3s. Naive, central memory and Treg TCRB repertoires seemed to resemble each other more closely in patients than they did in healthy donors.

Investigators reverse transcribed all isolated RNA, so they sequenced expressed TCRB transcripts. Sequenced by immunoSEQ multiplex PCR; TCRdb stores in-frame clones only, minus some. The table has 900,000 or so clones, 15% to 20% seen once. This sequence originates from a woman aged 18-29 years in good health. The sequencing sample was made of naive CD4+ T cells from blood. The V gene is TRBV5-8, the J gene TRBJ1-5, with a tentative D call TRBD1 (5 bases). In DNA, the CDR3 is TGTGCCAGCAGCTTGTCCAGGGAGCGTCAGCCCCAGCATTTT. It yields the protein CASSLSRERQPQHF.